These 21 T cell receptor beta chains originate from one sample sequenced in a study of T cells in Graves' hyperthyroidism and ophthalmopathy. The source material, RNA transcripts, was used to amplify TCR beta CDR3 regions. HTBI primers were used for first-round RT-PCR of the TCR CDR3. Each CDR3 protein gets one entry after TCRdb re-called the multiplex PCR reads with MiXCR. The sample includes hundreds of thousands of distinct CDR3 sequences, about a sixth of them seen just once. The specimen was blood. The receptor source for this set is a woman in her thirties or forties with Graves' ophthalmopathy.

This clonotype was picked up many times. The chain carries TRBV18 and TRBJ1-5; D may be TRBD1 (5 bases). The CDR3 runs to 15 residues. Germline loops: CDR1 KGHSH, CDR2 LQKENI. V lost 3 bases to trimming and J lost 4 bases, with 13 bases between them. The CDR3: CASSPRAGENQPQHF. DNA for the CDR3: TGTGCCAGCTCACCTCGGGCGGGGGAAAATCAGCCCCAGCATTTT.

This clonotype was counted a few times. The chain employs TRBV7-9 and TRBJ2-5; unclear D gene. The germline V gene has CDR1 SEHNR and CDR2 FQNEAQ (reference sequence). The V and J ends lost 2 bases and 4 bases respectively, with 11 bases between them. CDR3 size: 14 residues. The CDR3 DNA follows: TGTGCCAGCAGCTTAAATGGGGTTTTAGAGACCCAGTACTTC. This translates into CASSLNGVLETQYF.

The rearrangement joins TRBV5-4 to TRBJ2-2, with 9 bases fitting TRBD1. CDR3 size: 16 residues. Germline CDR1 SGHNT, CDR2 YYREEE (reference sequence). V was pared by 3 bases and J by 5 bases, with 8 bases of the junction left unmatched. The CDR3 DNA sequence: TGTGCCAGCAGCTACCCCCCGGGACAGGGTACCGGGGAGCTGTTTTTT. Amino acid sequence: CASSYPPGQGTGELFF. Based on the CDR3 plus reference TRBV5-4 and TRBJ2-2, the full variable domain is ETGVTQSPTHLIKTRGQQVTLRCSSQSGHNTVSWYQQALGQGPQFIFQYYREEENGRGNFPPRFSGLQFPNYSSELNVNALELDDSALYLCASSYPPGQGTGELFFGEGSRLTVL.

Ten or more counts support this clonotype. The chain links TRBV28 to TRBJ2-5; D is uncertain. The germline V gene has CDR1 MDHEN and CDR2 SYDVKM. This CDR3 region has 15 residues. V was clipped by 6 bases and J by 5 bases, with 19 bases between them. In DNA, the CDR3 is TGTGCCAGCAGCTTTGCCGGGTCCTTCGATGAGACCCAGTACTTC. Protein sequence: CASSFAGSFDETQYF.

The rearrangement uses TRBV20-1 and TRBJ1-1, with no clear D. V lost 3 bases and J lost 0, with 11 bases in between. The germline V gene has CDR1 DFQATT and CDR2 SNEGSKA (reference sequence). This CDR3 region has 14 residues. CDR3 nucleotide sequence: TGCAGTGCTAGGGTCGCAGGTATGAACACTGAAGCTTTCTTT. Protein: CSARVAGMNTEAFF.

This clonotype was observed at least ten times. CDR3 bases: TGTGCCAGCAGCTTTACGACAGGGGGTAACTATGGCTACACCTTC. Encoded protein: CASSFTTGGNYGYTF. The chain is built from TRBV11-2 and TRBJ1-2; TRBD1 aligns across 9 bases. The CDR3 consists of 15 residues. CDR1 is SGHAT, CDR2 FQNNGV, per germline. V lost 3 bases to trimming and J lost 1 base; unmatched junction nucleotides: 3. The whole variable domain, filled in from reference TRBV11-2 and TRBJ1-2, reads EAGVAQSPRYKIIEKRQSVAFWCNPISGHATLYWYQQILGQGPKLLIQFQNNGVVDDSQLPKDRFSAERLKGVDSTLKIQPAKLEDSAVYLCASSFTTGGNYGYTFGSGTRLTVV.

This clonotype was detected many times. The rearrangement joins TRBV19 to TRBJ2-3; no clear D gene. CDR3 length: 15 amino acids. Germline V gene sequence: CDR1 LNHDA, CDR2 SQIVND (reference sequence). V was shortened by 3 bases and J by 0 bases, with 10 bases between the two germline ends. The CDR3 bases are TGTGCCAGTAGTATTTGGGGTGCTAGCACAGATACGCAGTATTTT. It is translated as CASSIWGASTDTQYF.

Many counts were recorded for this clonotype. The chain joins TRBV7-9 to TRBJ2-3; D uncertain. Germline CDR1 reads SEHNR; CDR2 reads FQNEAQ (reference sequence). This CDR3 region has 12 residues. CDR3 sequence reads: CASGFGTDTQYF. DNA of the CDR3: TGTGCGTCTGGATTTGGCACAGATACGCAGTATTTT.

The chain recombines TRBV6-1 with TRBJ2-3; possibly TRBD2 for D (6 bases). Germline CDR1 MNHNS, CDR2 SASEGT. Deletions cut 5 bases from V and 2 bases from J, with 17 bases between. The CDR3 has 16 residues. The CDR3 DNA follows: TGTGCCAGCAGTTCTCAAAGCAGCGGGTACACAGATACGCAGTATTTT. As protein: CASSSQSSGYTDTQYF.

In its sample, this clonotype was seen many times. The chain combines TRBV2 with TRBJ2-3, with no clear D. The CDR3 contains 14 residues. V was trimmed by 5 bases and J by 5 bases, leaving 14 bases between them. Germline CDR1 SNHLY, CDR2 FYNNEI. CDR3 in DNA: TGTGCCAGCAGTACTCGTTCGGGTAGAGATACGCAGTATTTT. Amino acid sequence: CASSTRSGRDTQYF.

The sample holds a few counts of this clonotype. The chain is built from TRBV19 and TRBJ2-7; TRBD2 aligns across 7 bases. The CDR3 extends over 15 amino acids. With V trimmed by 7 bases and J by 1 base, 10 bases remained unmatched. Germline V lookup: CDR1 LNHDA, CDR2 SQIVND (reference sequence). This CDR3 reads CASNPGAGESYEQYF. The CDR3 nucleotides are TGTGCCAGTAACCCTGGGGCGGGAGAATCCTACGAGCAGTACTTC.

The chain employs TRBV28 and TRBJ1-1; TRBD1 aligns across 9 bases. Germline V gene lookup returns CDR1 MDHEN and CDR2 SYDVKM. The CDR3 length is 14 residues. Germline trimming cut 2 bases from V and 6 bases from J; bases unmatched to any gene: 4. In DNA form, the CDR3 reads TGTGCCAGCAGTTTACGGACAGGGGTCGCTGAAGCTTTCTTT. This codes for CASSLRTGVAEAFF.

Ten or more counts support this clonotype. V and J are TRBV2 and TRBJ2-7; TRBD2 agrees at 11 bases. Per the germline V gene, CDR1 is SNHLY and CDR2 is FYNNEI. V shed 6 bases, J shed 4 bases, and the junction held 8 bases outside the gene matches. The CDR3 length is 15 residues. In nucleotides, the CDR3 is TGTGCCAGCAGGCCCGGGACTAGCGGAGATTACGAGCAGTACTTC. Translating gives CASRPGTSGDYEQYF.

This clonotype has ten or more counts. The chain couples TRBV30 to TRBJ2-5; D call uncertain. This CDR3 spans 13 amino acids. Germline lookup yields CDR1 GTSNPN and CDR2 SVGIG (reference sequence). V was trimmed by 2 bases and J by 3 bases, leaving 10 bases between them. The CDR3 loop is CAWSLGIEETQYF. In DNA form, the CDR3 reads TGTGCCTGGAGTCTGGGCATCGAAGAGACCCAGTACTTC.

CDR3 nucleotides: TGTGCCTGGAGGATCCGGACAGTCGCCGCCGGGGAGCTGTTTTTT. Its translation is CAWRIRTVAAGELFF. The gene calls are TRBV30 and TRBJ2-2, with D tentatively TRBD1 (6 bases). Trimming removed 3 bases at V and 6 bases at J, with 17 bases between. Per germline, CDR1 GTSNPN and CDR2 SVGIG (reference sequence). The CDR3 runs to 15 residues.

This clonotype was observed a few times. The chain couples TRBV20-1 to TRBJ2-3; 10 positions agree with TRBD1. This CDR3 spans 14 amino acids. J was trimmed by 0 bases and V by 7 bases; bases with no gene match: 4. Germline loops: CDR1 DFQATT, CDR2 SNEGSKA (reference sequence). CDR3 sequence: CSGRDRGSTDTQYF. CDR3 in DNA: TGCAGTGGGCGGGACAGGGGCAGCACAGATACGCAGTATTTT.

A remark on this clonotype: Given a much more abundant clone one base away, this may be a read error. The missing conserved phenylalanine or tryptophan at the end of this CDR3 makes a read error likely. J is TRBJ1-2 and V is TRBV28; D may be TRBD1 (5 bases). Trimming took off 4 bases at V and 4 bases at J, with 13 bases between the two ends. Germline V gene lookup returns CDR1 MDHEN and CDR2 SYDVKM. CDR3 size: 14 residues. The CDR3 sequence is CASSWGSPLYGYTL. CDR3 bases: TGTGCCAGCAGTTGGGGCAGCCCCCTCTATGGCTACACCCTC.

V usage is TRBV20-1 and J usage is TRBJ1-5; D is ambiguous. The V and J ends lost 0 bases and 4 bases respectively, with 7 bases between them. The CDR3 runs to 13 residues. Germline V gene lookup returns CDR1 DFQATT and CDR2 SNEGSKA (reference sequence). This CDR3 reads CSARDQGNQPQHF. CDR3 sequence (DNA): TGCAGTGCTAGAGATCAAGGGAATCAGCCCCAGCATTTT.

This chain uses TRBV29-1 with TRBJ1-1; perhaps TRBD1 as D (6 bases). The CDR3 extends over 11 amino acids. Deletions cut 6 bases from V and 10 bases from J, with 15 bases between. Germline CDR1 SQVTM, CDR2 ANQGSEA. CDR3 sequence reads: CSVDVGGVAFF. CDR3 in DNA: TGCAGCGTCGACGTAGGGGGGGTAGCTTTCTTT.

This clonotype was seen ten or more times. As DNA, the CDR3 is TGTGCCAGCAGTGCAGGAACCCCTACCTACGAGCAGTACTTC. It codes for CASSAGTPTYEQYF. This chain links TRBV28 with TRBJ2-7; D remains unclear. The CDR3 sequence is 14 residues long. Germline-derived CDR1 and CDR2 are MDHEN and SYDVKM. The ends were cut back, 5 bases at V and 2 bases at J, with 13 bases in the middle.

This clonotype showed up just a few times. This chain uses TRBV4-1 with TRBJ1-4, with D unresolved. Germline values: CDR1 MGHRA, CDR2 YSYEKL. The CDR3 covers 18 residues. Between the trimmed V and J ends, which lost 0 bases and 1 base, there was a span of 15 bases. The DNA for the CDR3 is TGCGCCAGCAGCCAAGATCCCTTGAGGAAGGGAACTAATGAAAAACTGTTTTTT. It codes for CASSQDPLRKGTNEKLFF.